The subject of this entry is one TCR beta chain. There are a few counts of this clone. This clone's antigen is unknown. Per-base quality was not reported, and no clone a single base away is much larger than it. Inclusive of the bounding cysteine and phenylalanine, the CDR3 is 16 residues long. Only the CDR3 region is kept as DNA, spanning 48 bases read in frame from base 1. Reading the germline V gene (reference sequence) gives CDR1 SEHNR and CDR2 FQNEAQ. Trimming costs V 3 bases and J 8 bases, and their ends lie 20 bases apart. Receptors were amplified or captured by the immunoSEQ multiplex PCR assay. To provide template for TCR sequencing, every sample had RNA extracted and reverse transcribed into cDNA. First-strand cDNA was synthesized using SuperScript III with a 2:1 mix of oligo-dT and random hexamers. Amplification bias was assessed with a synthetic immune receptor repertoire, and residual bias was removed computationally. The study's processing was this. After raw reads were preprocessed to remove errors, the CDR3 was defined following IMGT conventions as running from the conserved cysteine to phenylalanine. Clonality was computed by normalizing Shannon entropy by log2 of the number of productive unique TCRs and subtracting the result from 1. Whether scalp clones were CD4 or CD8 was inferred by matching scalp TCRbeta sequences against CD4 and CD8 repertoires sorted from blood. This is the immuneACCESS table as TCRdb keeps it, with only in-frame sequences that have V and J called. A part of the clones is gone; compared with another copy, unresolved V genes explain less than half, and the rest is unexplained. V and J calls and clone size are given by that table; D and trimming were obtained from the DNA. This sample comprises 110,000 or so clones, 50% to 75% of them detected only once. The ten largest clones take up approximately 31% of the sample.

The time point tag for this specimen amounts to: about 4 weeks on oral tofacitinib. The intended sense of this specimen's treatment or condition label: oral pan-JAK inhibitor, 5-10 mg twice daily. Lesional scalp punch biopsies and peripheral blood were obtained from alopecia areata patients. PBMCs were isolated by density centrifugation and stained for CD3, CD4 and CD8, after which CD4+ and CD8+ T cells were sorted on a FACSAria. This sample is part of a study of CD8+ T cells in alopecia areata (dated by TCRdb to the late 2010s). With respect to the entire study: Treated patients were enrolled in an open-label pilot trial of oral tofacitinib, 5 to 10 mg twice daily, for moderate-to-severe alopecia areata. Patients stayed on tofacitinib for 6 to 18 months and then had 6 months of follow-up off drug so that delayed response and recurrence could be assessed. Clonality in the scalp was compared among normal scalp (n=4), patchy alopecia areata scalp (n=8), and alopecia totalis/universalis scalp (n=8). The study used high-throughput TCRbeta sequencing to examine T cell clonal expansion in alopecia areata, in both the C3H/HeJ mouse model and human patients. In humans, TCRbeta sequencing was performed on scalp tissue and on sorted CD4+ and CD8+ peripheral blood T cells from healthy controls and from patients with patchy or totalis/universalis alopecia areata. In treated patients, disease severity was measured using the SALT score, which gives the percentage of scalp surface area affected. RNA came from the PAXgene miRNA kit for fixed scalp, the miRNeasy kit for PBMCs, and the RNeasy kit for mouse skin. Biopsies were taken from tofacitinib-treated patients at baseline and again at 4 and 24 weeks into treatment, and several of those patients also had a later scalp biopsy. Amplification of TCRbeta CDR3 regions was done by immunoSEQ multiplex PCR using 35 Vbeta forward primers and 13 Jbeta reverse primers. What the authors observed across the whole study: Lesional scalp, especially in alopecia totalis/universalis, showed higher clonality and more expanded CD8+ clones than normal scalp, suggesting antigenic drive. During tofacitinib treatment, many expanded lesional clones stuck around in both scalp and blood, and this persistence may partly explain why relapse happens after treatment is stopped. Scalp TCR repertoire analysis is complicated because resident alphabeta T cells in normal human skin are also sequenced, whereas mouse skin is dominated by gammadelta T cells. TCR sequences shared between patients were less clear than in mice, possibly partly because of HLA diversity in the patient population. With tofacitinib, both scalp clonality and the number of expanded CD8+ clones among the top 100 scalp clones went down significantly. The treated cohort was small, with a single nonresponder, so links between baseline CD8+ expansion and response need larger studies.

Sequenced material: CD8+ T cells sorted from blood, taken at week 4, from a patient treated with tofacitinib. The rearranged segments are TRBV7-9 and TRBJ1-5; the D segment could be TRBD1, given 6 matching bases. The origin of this receptor is a human donor with alopecia areata. The DNA is TGTGCCAGCAGCTTTGGGGGACGGACAGATAGTGAGCCCCAGCATTTT. The resulting protein is CASSFGGRTDSEPQHF.